The 6 T cell receptor beta chains listed next were all sequenced from one sample in a study of blood T cell repertoires in COVID-19. The method was immunoSEQ multiplex PCR; TCRdb's version includes in-frame clones alone and lacks a portion of them. The sample gives around 300,000 clones, about nine tenths of which show up once; 0.94% is in the top ten. The sample taken for sequencing was peripheral blood. The receptors were sampled from a woman in her thirties or forties who had recovered from COVID-19.

V gene TRBV19 combines with J gene TRBJ2-4, with TRBD2 as a possible D gene (6 bases). V shed 3 bases and J shed 6 bases, with 9 bases lying between them. Germline-derived CDR1 and CDR2 are LNHDA and SQIVND (reference sequence). This CDR3 has 13 amino acids. CDR3 coding DNA: TGTGCCAGTAGTATGGGGCGGGGAAACATTCAGTACTTC. Its protein is CASSMGRGNIQYF.

This chain links TRBV19 with TRBJ2-7; 8 nucleotides line up with TRBD1. This CDR3 contains 14 residues. Germline lookup yields CDR1 LNHDA and CDR2 SQIVND (reference sequence). The V segment lost 5 bases and the J segment 4 bases; nucleotides outside the gene matches: 7. The CDR3 is CASSVTGTGYEQYF. As DNA, the CDR3 is TGTGCCAGTAGTGTCACCGGGACAGGATACGAGCAGTACTTC.

The chain links TRBV30 to TRBJ1-5; possibly TRBD1 for D (6 bases). Trimming took off 0 bases at V and 10 bases at J, with 16 bases between the two ends. Germline CDR1 is GTSNPN and CDR2 is SVGIG (reference sequence). The CDR3 contains 14 residues. The CDR3 DNA reads as TGTGCCTGGAGTGTACACCAGGGGATATTACCCCAGCATTTT. Translating gives CAWSVHQGILPQHF.

V gene TRBV15 combines with J gene TRBJ2-2; D unresolved. V was clipped by 2 bases and J by 4 bases, with 8 bases between them. Per the germline V gene, CDR1 is LNHNV and CDR2 is YYDKDF (reference sequence). This CDR3 is built from 14 residues. The CDR3 sequence: CATSRPFPTGELFF. DNA of the CDR3: TGTGCCACCAGCAGACCATTCCCCACCGGGGAGCTGTTTTTT.

This clone was seen more than once but under ten times. The V and J genes are TRBV9 and TRBJ2-1; TRBD2 matches 7 bases. After removal of 2 bases from V and 6 bases from J, the junction contained 11 bases not matched to a gene. Germline CDR1 and CDR2: SGDLS and YYNGEE. The CDR3 covers 16 residues. The CDR3 region has the DNA TGTGCCAGCAGCGTGGGGGGAGGGCCTCTCGGCAATGAGCAGTTCTTC. This translates into CASSVGGGPLGNEQFF.

The chain couples TRBV7-9 to TRBJ2-1; 8 bases are shared with TRBD2. Germline CDR1 SEHNR, CDR2 FQNEAQ (reference sequence). V shed 2 bases and J 2 bases; nucleotides not matched to a gene: 5. This CDR3 contains 16 residues. CDR3 nucleotide sequence: TGTGCCAGCAGCTTATTTGGTAGCGGGGCCTACAATGAGCAGTTCTTC. It yields the protein CASSLFGSGAYNEQFF.